A selection of T cell receptor beta chains follows, all from one sample in a study of shared clonotypes between healthy human individuals. Method: immunoSEQ multiplex PCR; TCRdb's copy keeps in-frame clones and lacks some. This sample has more than 2,000,000 clones, with approximately 93% found just once. Sequencing was performed on naive CD4+ T cells from PBMCs. The receptors derive from a man younger than 35 in good health. Some clones in this sample may be carry-over from other donors' samples. Each CDR3 is given with its conserved first and last residue. A D gene is named only where the DNA matches it firmly. Rows may omit the clone size; those that give it use once, few, many or a size class.

CDR3 length: 13; J gene: TRBJ1-1; clone size: -; D gene: -; V gene: TRBV18; CDR3 DNA: TGTGCCAGCTCAAACATACCGGGAACTGAAGCTTTCTTT; CDR3 protein: CASSNIPGTEAFF
CDR3 length: 15; J gene: TRBJ1-1; clone size: -; D gene: -; V gene: TRBV5-1; CDR3 DNA: TGCGCCAGCAGCACCCTAGACAGTCTCAACACTGAAGCTTTCTTT; CDR3 protein: CASSTLDSLNTEAFF
CDR3 length: 14; J gene: TRBJ1-1; clone size: -; D gene: -; V gene: TRBV5-4; CDR3 DNA: TGTGCCAGCAGCGAAAAGACAGGGAACACTGAAGCTTTCTTT; CDR3 protein: CASSEKTGNTEAFF
CDR3 length: 14; J gene: TRBJ2-3; clone size: -; D gene: -; V gene: TRBV9; CDR3 DNA: TGTGCCAGCAGCGTAGACGGGAGCACAGATACGCAGTATTTT; CDR3 protein: CASSVDGSTDTQYF
CDR3 length: 15; J gene: TRBJ1-2; clone size: -; D gene: -; V gene: TRBV18; CDR3 DNA: TGTGCCAGCTCACCACGGGGCGATGCCAGCTATGGCTACACCTTC; CDR3 protein: CASSPRGDASYGYTF
CDR3 length: 15; J gene: TRBJ2-7; clone size: once; D gene: TRBD2; V gene: TRBV7-2; CDR3 DNA: TGTGCCAGCAGCTTAGGGACTAGCGGGAGCTACGAGCAGTACTTC; CDR3 protein: CASSLGTSGSYEQYF
CDR3 length: 14; J gene: TRBJ2-2; clone size: -; D gene: -; V gene: TRBV5-1; CDR3 DNA: TGCGCCAGCAGCCTTTCCCCCCTGTCCGGGGAGCTGTTTTTT; CDR3 protein: CASSLSPLSGELFF
CDR3 length: 12; J gene: TRBJ1-4; clone size: few; D gene: -; V gene: TRBV7-6; CDR3 DNA: TGTGCCAGCAGCTTAGTTGTTGAAAAACTGTTTTTT; CDR3 protein: CASSLVVEKLFF
CDR3 length: 14; J gene: TRBJ1-5; clone size: -; D gene: -; V gene: TRBV28; CDR3 DNA: TGTGCCAGCAGTTTAGGGGGTGGGGGTCAGCCCCAGCATTTT; CDR3 protein: CASSLGGGGQPQHF
CDR3 length: 13; J gene: TRBJ2-5; clone size: -; D gene: -; V gene: TRBV27; CDR3 DNA: TGTGCCAGCAGAACACAGGGAGCAGAGACCCAGTACTTC; CDR3 protein: CASRTQGAETQYF
CDR3 length: 13; J gene: TRBJ2-3; clone size: few; D gene: -; V gene: TRBV7-2; CDR3 DNA: TGTGCCAGCAGCTTAAACCAGGGAGATACGCAGTATTTT; CDR3 protein: CASSLNQGDTQYF
CDR3 length: 15; J gene: TRBJ2-7; clone size: -; D gene: -; V gene: TRBV7-6; CDR3 DNA: TGTGCCAGATACCAGGGTCCGAATTGGTCTTACGAGCAGTACTTC; CDR3 protein: CARYQGPNWSYEQYF
CDR3 length: 15; J gene: TRBJ2-7; clone size: -; D gene: TRBD2; V gene: TRBV10-2; CDR3 DNA: TGCGCCAGCAGTCCTTTAGCGGGAGGGCCGAGCGAGCAGTACTTC; CDR3 protein: CASSPLAGGPSEQYF
CDR3 length: 16; J gene: TRBJ2-2; clone size: -; D gene: -; V gene: TRBV28; CDR3 DNA: TGTGCCAGCAGGGCCCCGTCAGGGGGGGTCACCGGGGAGCTGTTTTTT; CDR3 protein: CASRAPSGGVTGELFF
CDR3 length: 14; J gene: TRBJ2-5; clone size: -; D gene: -; V gene: TRBV7-3; CDR3 DNA: TGTGCCAGCAGCTCGGACAGTACGGGAGAGACCCAGTACTTC; CDR3 protein: CASSSDSTGETQYF
CDR3 length: 15; J gene: TRBJ2-7; clone size: -; D gene: -; V gene: TRBV19; CDR3 DNA: TGTGCCAGTAGTATAGGTGCTTCTAGGGTGTACGAGCAGTACTTC; CDR3 protein: CASSIGASRVYEQYF
CDR3 length: 11; J gene: TRBJ1-1; clone size: once; D gene: -; V gene: TRBV30; CDR3 DNA: TGTGCCTGGTTGGGGAGTACTGAAGCTTTCTTT; CDR3 protein: CAWLGSTEAFF
CDR3 length: 14; J gene: TRBJ1-1; clone size: once; D gene: -; V gene: TRBV28; CDR3 DNA: TGTGCCAGCAGTTCAGGAGGAGCGGGCACTGAAGCTTTCTTT; CDR3 protein: CASSSGGAGTEAFF
CDR3 length: 11; J gene: TRBJ1-2; clone size: few; D gene: -; V gene: TRBV28; CDR3 DNA: TGTGCCAGCAGAACAGGCTATGGCTACACCTTC; CDR3 protein: CASRTGYGYTF
CDR3 length: 11; J gene: TRBJ2-1; clone size: -; D gene: -; V gene: TRBV20-1; CDR3 DNA: TGCAGTGCTGACGCCGGGGATGAGCAGTTCTTC; CDR3 protein: CSADAGDEQFF
CDR3 length: 13; J gene: TRBJ1-1; clone size: -; D gene: -; V gene: TRBV9; CDR3 DNA: TGTGCCAGCATGAGGGGAATGAACACTGAAGCTTTCTTT; CDR3 protein: CASMRGMNTEAFF
CDR3 length: 16; J gene: TRBJ1-1; clone size: -; D gene: TRBD1; V gene: TRBV28; CDR3 DNA: TGTGCCAGCAGTTTAGCCAGGACAGGGGGCCGTTCTGAAGCTTTCTTT; CDR3 protein: CASSLARTGGRSEAFF
CDR3 length: 12; J gene: TRBJ2-7; clone size: -; D gene: -; V gene: TRBV28; CDR3 DNA: TGTGCCAGCTCGGGGTCCTACTACGAGCAGTACTTC; CDR3 protein: CASSGSYYEQYF
CDR3 length: 15; J gene: TRBJ2-5; clone size: -; D gene: -; V gene: TRBV28; CDR3 DNA: TGTGCCAGCAGTCCCCGACAGGGAGGCCTCGAGACCCAGTACTTC; CDR3 protein: CASSPRQGGLETQYF
CDR3 length: 14; J gene: TRBJ1-1; clone size: -; D gene: TRBD1; V gene: TRBV7-9; CDR3 DNA: TGTGCCAGCAGCCCAAGGACAGGGTGGACTGAAGCTTTCTTT; CDR3 protein: CASSPRTGWTEAFF
CDR3 length: 17; J gene: TRBJ1-4; clone size: -; D gene: TRBD1; V gene: TRBV18; CDR3 DNA: TGTGCCAGCTCACCCCGGGACAGTGGTTCTCGTGGTGAAAAACTGTTTTTT; CDR3 protein: CASSPRDSGSRGEKLFF
CDR3 length: 16; J gene: TRBJ2-2; clone size: -; D gene: -; V gene: TRBV7-9; CDR3 DNA: TGTGCCAGCAGCCAAATCCGGGCCCCGAACGCCGGGGAGCTGTTTTTT; CDR3 protein: CASSQIRAPNAGELFF
CDR3 length: 16; J gene: TRBJ2-7; clone size: -; D gene: -; V gene: TRBV7-9; CDR3 DNA: TGTTCCAGCAGCTTCGTTAGCGCGGGTCGAAGCTACGAGCAGTACTTC; CDR3 protein: CSSSFVSAGRSYEQYF
CDR3 length: 15; J gene: TRBJ1-1; clone size: -; D gene: -; V gene: TRBV15; CDR3 DNA: TGTGCCACCAGCAGAGTCAGGGGCATGAACACTGAAGCTTTCTTT; CDR3 protein: CATSRVRGMNTEAFF
CDR3 length: 17; J gene: TRBJ2-7; clone size: -; D gene: TRBD2; V gene: TRBV5-6; CDR3 DNA: TGTGCCAGCAGCTACCGGACTAGCGGGAGGGCCGGGTACGAGCAGTACTTC; CDR3 protein: CASSYRTSGRAGYEQYF
CDR3 length: 16; J gene: TRBJ2-5; clone size: -; D gene: -; V gene: TRBV5-1; CDR3 DNA: TGCGCCAGCAGCTTGTCTCCTGGCAGGGGACAAGAGACCCAGTACTTC; CDR3 protein: CASSLSPGRGQETQYF
CDR3 length: 15; J gene: TRBJ2-2; clone size: -; D gene: TRBD1; V gene: TRBV7-3; CDR3 DNA: TGTGCCAGCAGCTTTTTGGCGCAGGGGGCCGGGGAGCTGTTTTTT; CDR3 protein: CASSFLAQGAGELFF
CDR3 length: 15; J gene: TRBJ1-2; clone size: once; D gene: -; V gene: TRBV5-1; CDR3 DNA: TGCGCCAGCAGCTTTGGGTTGACAGTTAACTATGGCTACACCTTC; CDR3 protein: CASSFGLTVNYGYTF
CDR3 length: 17; J gene: TRBJ2-7; clone size: -; D gene: TRBD1; V gene: TRBV5-1; CDR3 DNA: TGCGCCAGCAGCGTTACCGGGACAGGGTACGAAGCCTACGAGCAGTACTTC; CDR3 protein: CASSVTGTGYEAYEQYF
CDR3 length: 13; J gene: TRBJ2-7; clone size: -; D gene: -; V gene: TRBV18; CDR3 DNA: TGTGCCAGCTCACCGCCGAGCTCCTACGAGCAGTACTTC; CDR3 protein: CASSPPSSYEQYF
CDR3 length: 16; J gene: TRBJ2-6; clone size: -; D gene: -; V gene: TRBV5-1; CDR3 DNA: TGCGCCAGCAGCTTACAGGGAGCCCCCGGGGCCAACGTCCTGACTTTC; CDR3 protein: CASSLQGAPGANVLTF
CDR3 length: 16; J gene: TRBJ2-1; clone size: -; D gene: -; V gene: TRBV6-4; CDR3 DNA: TGTGCCAGCAGCGACCTAGCGAGGAGCTCCTACAATGAGCAGTTCTTC; CDR3 protein: CASSDLARSSYNEQFF
CDR3 length: 14; J gene: TRBJ1-2; clone size: -; D gene: -; V gene: TRBV9; CDR3 DNA: TGTGCCAGCAGCGTAGGGGGGACTCACTATGGCTACACCTTC; CDR3 protein: CASSVGGTHYGYTF
CDR3 length: 17; J gene: TRBJ2-3; clone size: -; D gene: TRBD1; V gene: TRBV30; CDR3 DNA: TGTGCCTGGAGTGCTAGGGCAGGGACAGGATACACAGATACGCAGTATTTT; CDR3 protein: CAWSARAGTGYTDTQYF
CDR3 length: 12; J gene: TRBJ2-7; clone size: -; D gene: -; V gene: TRBV2; CDR3 DNA: TGTGCCAGCAGGAACGGGCCCTACGAGCAGTACTTC; CDR3 protein: CASRNGPYEQYF
CDR3 length: 14; J gene: TRBJ2-7; clone size: -; D gene: -; V gene: TRBV5-1; CDR3 DNA: TGCGCCAGCAGCTTGAACACGGAGGGCTACGAGCAGTACTTC; CDR3 protein: CASSLNTEGYEQYF
CDR3 length: 18; J gene: TRBJ2-7; clone size: -; D gene: -; V gene: TRBV27; CDR3 DNA: TGTGCCAGCACCTTGCGACGTAAGAGGGACGGTGCTACCTACGAGCAGTACTTC; CDR3 protein: CASTLRRKRDGATYEQYF